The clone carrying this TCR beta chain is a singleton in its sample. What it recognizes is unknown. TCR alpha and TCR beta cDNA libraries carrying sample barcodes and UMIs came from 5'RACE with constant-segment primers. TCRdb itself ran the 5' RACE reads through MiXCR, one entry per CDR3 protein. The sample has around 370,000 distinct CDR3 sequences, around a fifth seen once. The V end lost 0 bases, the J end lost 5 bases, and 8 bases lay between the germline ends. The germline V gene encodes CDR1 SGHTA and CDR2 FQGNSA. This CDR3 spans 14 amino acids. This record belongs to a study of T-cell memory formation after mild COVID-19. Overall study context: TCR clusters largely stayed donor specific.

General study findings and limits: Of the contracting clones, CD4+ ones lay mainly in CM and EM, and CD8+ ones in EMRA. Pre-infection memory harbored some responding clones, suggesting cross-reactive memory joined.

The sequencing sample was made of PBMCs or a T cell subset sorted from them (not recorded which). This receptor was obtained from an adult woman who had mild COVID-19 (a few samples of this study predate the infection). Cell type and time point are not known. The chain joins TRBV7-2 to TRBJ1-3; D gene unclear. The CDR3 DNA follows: TGTGCCAGCAGCTTAGCGGAAGGAAGAAACACCATATATTTT. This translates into CASSLAEGRNTIYF.